A single sample is the source of the 22 T cell receptor beta chains below, sequenced in a study of OX40 agonist ivuxolimab in advanced cancers. The repertoire was sequenced with immunoSEQ multiplex PCR; TCRdb's copy has only in-frame clones and lacks some. The sample has around 94,000 clones; about 85% are singletons. Sequences were derived from CD4+ or CD8+ T cells sorted from blood, sampled in a trial of the OX40 agonist ivuxolimab. The receptor set was obtained from an adult with an advanced solid tumor such as melanoma, head and neck, liver or kidney cancer.

The chain employs TRBV9 and TRBJ2-3; D may be TRBD2 (6 bases). The CDR3 totals 14 residues. Germline CDR1 is SGDLS and CDR2 is YYNGEE. The ends were cut back, 0 bases at V and 4 bases at J, with 9 bases in the middle. The DNA for the CDR3 is TGTGCCAGCAGCGTAGGGGGACTTTCAGATACGCAGTATTTT. Its protein product is CASSVGGLSDTQYF.

CDR3 nucleotides: TGTGCCAGCAGCTTAGCGCATGGCGGGAGGTCCACCTACGAGCAGTACTTC. This translates into CASSLAHGGRSTYEQYF. This sequence joins TRBV7-9 and TRBJ2-7, with 8 bases aligning to TRBD2. The CDR3 consists of 17 residues. The germline gives CDR1 SEHNR, CDR2 FQNEAQ (reference sequence). Losses at the gene ends were 0 bases for V and 2 bases for J; bases not matched to a gene: 9.

The rearrangement joins TRBV19 to TRBJ2-5; no clear D gene. Germline CDR1 and CDR2: LNHDA and SQIVND (reference sequence). V was shortened by 5 bases and J by 3 bases, with 16 bases between the two germline ends. CDR3 length: 15 amino acids. The CDR3 sequence is CASSPRTLAEETQYF. CDR3 nucleotides: TGTGCCAGTAGTCCTCGGACCCTGGCGGAAGAGACCCAGTACTTC. The entire variable domain, with the rest obtained from reference TRBV19 and TRBJ2-5, is as follows: DGGITQSPKYLFRKEGQNVTLSCEQNLNHDAMYWYRQDPGQGLRLIYYSQIVNDFQKGDIAEGYSVSREKKESFPLTVTSAQKNPTAFYLCASSPRTLAEETQYFGPGTRLLVL.

The count of this clone is one. The genes are TRBV30 and TRBJ2-6; 10 nucleotides match TRBD1. The J segment lost 0 bases and the V segment lost 7 bases, leaving 6 bases of the junction unmatched. CDR3 length: 16 residues. CDR1 and CDR2 (germline): GTSNPN, SVGIG (reference sequence). The CDR3, as DNA: TGTGCCTCGATTCGGACAGGGGGCTCTGGGGCCAACGTCCTGACTTTC. It yields the protein CASIRTGGSGANVLTF.

About this clone itself: This specimen includes other DNA sequences encoding the same CDR3. This chain links TRBV5-6 with TRBJ2-7; D not resolved. Germline assignment: CDR1 SGHDT and CDR2 YYEEEE. The CDR3 contains 12 residues. Trimming cost V 2 bases and J 0 bases, with 3 bases left between them. The CDR3 spells CASSLSSYEQYF. Written as DNA, the CDR3 is TGTGCCAGCAGCTTAAGCTCCTACGAGCAGTACTTC.

The V and J genes are TRBV27 and TRBJ2-5; 8 bases line up with TRBD1. In germline, CDR1 is MNHEY, CDR2 SMNVEV (reference sequence). This CDR3 contains 14 residues. V was pared by 3 bases and J by 1 base, with 1 base of the junction left unmatched. CDR3: CASSFGTGQETQYF. CDR3 nucleotide sequence: TGTGCCAGCAGTTTCGGGACAGGCCAAGAGACCCAGTACTTC.

The rearrangement links TRBV6-6 to TRBJ2-7; D assignment may be TRBD1 or TRBD2 (5 bases each). This CDR3 region has 13 residues. Trimming removed 5 bases from V and 0 bases from J, with 8 bases in between. CDR1 and CDR2 (germline): MNHNY, SVGAGI (reference sequence). Here the CDR3 reads CASSRGSSYEQYF. The CDR3 DNA follows: TGTGCCAGCAGTCGGGGCAGCTCCTACGAGCAGTACTTC.

The CDR3, as DNA: TGTGCCATCAAGGGGGCTCGGACCGGGGAGCTGTTTTTT. This encodes CAIKGARTGELFF. The V call is TRBV10-3, the J call TRBJ2-2, with 7 nucleotides matching TRBD1. The CDR3 totals 13 residues. The J segment lost 5 bases and the V segment lost 7 bases, leaving 4 bases of the junction unmatched. The germline V gene has CDR1 ENHRY and CDR2 SYGVKD.

The chain combines TRBV25-1 with TRBJ2-7, with a tentative D call TRBD1 (5 bases). Trimming pared 3 bases from V and 7 bases from J, leaving 22 bases between. The length of the CDR3 is 16 residues. Per germline, CDR1 MGHDK and CDR2 SYGVNS. For the CDR3, the DNA is TGTGCCAGCAGTGATGAGCAGCAGGGCAGTGTGAGTGAGCAGTACTTC. Protein sequence: CASSDEQQGSVSEQYF.

The genes are TRBV19 and TRBJ2-7, with TRBD1 identical over 8 bases. The CDR3 has 15 residues. CDR1 and CDR2 (germline): LNHDA, SQIVND (reference sequence). Trimming cost V 3 bases and J 5 bases; bases outside gene matches: 9. This CDR3 is CASSMGRTGLDEQYF. The CDR3 DNA is TGTGCCAGTAGTATGGGGCGGACAGGGTTGGACGAGCAGTACTTC.

The V call is TRBV2, the J call TRBJ2-7; unclear D gene. The CDR3 extends over 12 amino acids. V lost 3 bases, J lost 1 base, and 4 bases lay in between. Per germline, CDR1 SNHLY and CDR2 FYNNEI. CDR3 bases: TGTGCCAGCAGTGAGGGGTCCTACGAGCAGTACTTC. Protein: CASSEGSYEQYF.

J is TRBJ2-1 and V is TRBV4-3; possibly TRBD2 for D (5 bases). V lost 0 bases and J 0 bases, leaving 9 bases between the germline ends. Germline CDR1 is LGHNA and CDR2 is YSLEER. This CDR3 region has 16 residues. This CDR3 reads CASSQDGLPSYNEQFF. The CDR3 coding sequence is TGCGCCAGCAGCCAAGATGGACTGCCCTCCTACAATGAGCAGTTCTTC.

V gene TRBV18 combines with J gene TRBJ1-3; no reliable D call. CDR1 and CDR2 from the germline V gene are KGHSH and LQKENI. V was clipped by 6 bases and J by 8 bases, with 26 bases between them. The CDR3 spans 17 residues. CDR3 sequence: CASSPTTDRAPEDTIYF. The DNA for the CDR3 is TGTGCCAGCTCCCCAACCACCGATCGGGCTCCCGAAGACACCATATATTTT. The variable domain in full, completed from reference TRBV18 and TRBJ1-3, reads NAGVMQNPRHLVRRRGQEARLRCSPMKGHSHVYWYRQLPEEGLKFMVYLQKENIIDESGMPKERFSAEFPKEGPSILRIQQVVRGDSAAYFCASSPTTDRAPEDTIYFGEGSWLTVV.

This clone came up a few times. The rearrangement uses TRBV11-2 and TRBJ2-4; 7 nucleotides align to TRBD2. The J segment lost 6 bases and the V segment lost 5 bases, leaving 16 bases of the junction unmatched. This CDR3 is built from 17 residues. Germline-derived CDR1 and CDR2 are SGHAT and FQNNGV. In DNA form, the CDR3 reads TGTGCCAGCAGCCCCTCAGGTGGCGGGAGAGTTGGAAACATTCAGTACTTC. Translation gives CASSPSGGGRVGNIQYF.

This clone was seen a handful of times. V gene TRBV10-3 combines with J gene TRBJ2-1, with TRBD2 identical over 11 bases. The CDR3 totals 17 residues. The J segment lost 1 base and the V segment lost 2 bases, leaving 4 bases of the junction unmatched. The germline CDR1 and CDR2 sequences are ENHRY and SYGVKD. CDR3 DNA sequence: TGTGCCATCAGTGAGCGAACTAGCGGGAGTTCCTACAATGAGCAGTTCTTC. Protein product: CAISERTSGSSYNEQFF.

This rearrangement joins TRBV5-4 to TRBJ1-2, with 7 bases aligning to TRBD1. The germline CDR1 and CDR2 sequences are SGHNT and YYREEE (reference sequence). The CDR3 loop spans 12 amino acids. V shed 5 bases, J shed 11 bases, and the junction held 9 bases outside the gene matches. The CDR3 nucleotides read TGTGCCAGCAGTTGGGACAGAAGGGGGTACACCTTC. This encodes CASSWDRRGYTF.

This clone was observed a single time. The chain uses TRBV28 and TRBJ2-1, with 10 bases aligning to TRBD2. The V gene end was trimmed by 1 base and the J gene end by 3 bases; junction bases not matched to a gene: 3. The germline V gene has CDR1 MDHEN and CDR2 SYDVKM. This CDR3 region has 16 residues. The CDR3 nucleotides read TGTGCCAGCAGTTTATCACTAGCGGGAATCTACAATGAGCAGTTCTTC. Translated, it gives CASSLSLAGIYNEQFF.

The CDR3 DNA sequence: TGCAGCGGCGGTCCAGTCGATGAAGAAAATGGCTACACCTTC. It translates to CSGGPVDEENGYTF. The genes are TRBV29-1 and TRBJ1-2, with no clear D. CDR1 and CDR2 from the germline V gene are SQVTM and ANQGSEA. The CDR3 consists of 14 residues. Trimming left V 7 bases short and J 6 bases short, with 21 bases between.

V and J are TRBV7-2 and TRBJ2-3, with D unresolved. The V gene's germline CDR1 is SGHTA and CDR2 FQGNSA. This CDR3 spans 12 amino acids. V lost 5 bases to trimming and J lost 4 bases, with 7 bases between them. DNA for the CDR3: TGTGCCAGCAGCCCCCAGTCAGATACGCAGTATTTT. Encoded protein: CASSPQSDTQYF.

V gene TRBV5-5 combines with J gene TRBJ2-7; the D is unclear. This CDR3 region has 14 residues. Per the germline V gene, CDR1 is SGHKS and CDR2 is YYEKEE (reference sequence). The germline V and J ends were trimmed by 7 bases and 0 bases, with 14 bases remaining between them. CDR3 residues: CASHDTSSSYEQYF. Here the CDR3 DNA reads TGTGCCAGCCACGACACCAGTTCCTCCTACGAGCAGTACTTC.

This chain uses TRBV30 with TRBJ1-2; 7 bases align to TRBD1. The CDR3 has 12 amino acids. CDR1 is GTSNPN and CDR2 is SVGIG in the germline V gene (reference sequence). With 3 bases clipped from V and 8 bases from J, the junction kept 6 bases outside the gene matches. In nucleotides, the CDR3 is TGTGCCTGGAGAGGGGGCGCAGAGGGCTACACCTTC. Translated, it gives CAWRGGAEGYTF.

This clone came up once. J is TRBJ1-3 and V is TRBV18; D might be TRBD1 (6 bases). The CDR3 runs 14 residues. CDR1 is KGHSH, CDR2 LQKENI, per germline. V lost 3 bases to trimming and J lost 8 bases, with 14 bases between them. The CDR3: CASSPAGTSDTIYF. DNA for the CDR3: TGTGCCAGCTCACCGGCAGGGACATCGGACACCATATATTTT.